The 6 T cell receptor beta chains below were found in one sample sequenced in a study of blood T cell repertoires in COVID-19. The assay was immunoSEQ multiplex PCR, and TCRdb's table has in-frame clones only and misses some. Here the sample spans 150,000 or so clones, more than 75% being singletons. The source material was PBMCs or T cells enriched from blood (not recorded which). Source of these receptors: a man between 35 and 55 years old who had recovered from COVID-19.

V and J are TRBV11-2 and TRBJ1-2; 8 bases are shared with TRBD1. The trim removed 4 bases at V and 4 bases at J, leaving 11 bases unmatched. From germline, CDR1 is SGHAT and CDR2 FQNNGV. The CDR3 extends over 16 amino acids. The CDR3 DNA follows: TGTGCCAGCAGCTCCTCCTTGACAGGGGAGCTCTATGGCTACACCTTC. Its translation: CASSSSLTGELYGYTF.

V usage is TRBV5-4 and J usage is TRBJ1-2; 7 bases are a match to TRBD1. The V and J ends lost 6 bases and 7 bases, in that order; junction bases with no gene match: 18. Germline lookup yields CDR1 SGHNT and CDR2 YYREEE (reference sequence). The CDR3 is 16 amino acids. The CDR3 region has the DNA TGTGCCAGCACCCTAGATCCCCTTCGACAGGGAAGTGGCTACACCTTC. The encoded protein is CASTLDPLRQGSGYTF.

The chain uses TRBV5-1 and TRBJ1-5; tentative D call: TRBD1 (5 bases). V was trimmed by 0 bases and J by 2 bases, leaving 9 bases between them. Germline CDR1 reads SGHRS; CDR2 reads YFSETQ. The CDR3 totals 15 residues. CDR3 in amino acids: CASSLEGMGNQPQHF. The CDR3 DNA is TGCGCCAGCAGCTTGGAGGGGATGGGCAATCAGCCCCAGCATTTT.

This chain joins TRBV28 and TRBJ1-1; tentative D call: TRBD1 (5 bases). The germline CDR1 and CDR2 sequences are MDHEN and SYDVKM. This CDR3 has 13 amino acids. The V and J ends lost 4 bases and 7 bases respectively, with 13 bases between them. In DNA form, the CDR3 reads TGTGCCAGCAGTTACAGGCGAGTCGGTGAAGCTTTCTTT. Its translation is CASSYRRVGEAFF. The full variable domain, completed using reference TRBV28 and TRBJ1-1, is DVKVTQSSRYLVKRTGEKVFLECVQDMDHENMFWYRQDPGLGLRLIYFSYDVKMKEKGDIPEGYSVSREKKERFSLILESASTNQTSMYLCASSYRRVGEAFFGQGTRLTVV.

The V call is TRBV15, the J call TRBJ1-2, with 9 bases aligning to TRBD1. This CDR3 is built from 16 residues. Germline loops: CDR1 LNHNV, CDR2 YYDKDF (reference sequence). The V and J ends lost 2 bases and 8 bases, in that order; junction bases with no gene match: 12. In nucleotides, the CDR3 is TGTGCCACCAGCAGACCGGGACAGGGAGTCGCGGGGGGCTACACCTTC. Residues: CATSRPGQGVAGGYTF.

V and J are TRBV28 and TRBJ1-2, with a tentative D call TRBD1 (6 bases). Germline V CDR1 and CDR2: MDHEN, SYDVKM. V shed 7 bases and J shed 4 bases, with 19 bases lying between them. This CDR3 contains 15 residues. The CDR3 is CASTPPQMGAYGYTF. The CDR3 DNA sequence: TGTGCCAGCACCCCCCCACAGATGGGGGCCTATGGCTACACCTTC.